This T cell receptor beta chain was obtained from a study of blood T cell repertoires in COVID-19. V shed 2 bases, J shed 3 bases, and the junction held 2 bases outside the gene matches. The CDR3 length is 15 residues. Germline loops: CDR1 PRHDT, CDR2 FYEKMQ (reference sequence). As handled by the study authors: The assay estimated nucleated cells by amplifying reference gene primers. TCRdb's copy holds only in-frame clones and misses some; the assay was immunoSEQ multiplex PCR. For V, J and clone size, that table is used; D and trimming come from the DNA. The profile covers roughly 57,000 clones, with 87% appearing a single time and more than 6% taken by the ten largest.

This clonotype was sampled from a woman in her fifties or sixties with COVID-19, enrolled during active disease. This sequence joins TRBV13 and TRBJ2-5; TRBD2 aligns across 11 bases. Sequencing input: peripheral blood. CDR3 in amino acids: CASSLKGLAEETQYF. The CDR3 DNA sequence: TGTGCCAGCAGCTTAAAGGGACTAGCGGAAGAGACCCAGTACTTC.